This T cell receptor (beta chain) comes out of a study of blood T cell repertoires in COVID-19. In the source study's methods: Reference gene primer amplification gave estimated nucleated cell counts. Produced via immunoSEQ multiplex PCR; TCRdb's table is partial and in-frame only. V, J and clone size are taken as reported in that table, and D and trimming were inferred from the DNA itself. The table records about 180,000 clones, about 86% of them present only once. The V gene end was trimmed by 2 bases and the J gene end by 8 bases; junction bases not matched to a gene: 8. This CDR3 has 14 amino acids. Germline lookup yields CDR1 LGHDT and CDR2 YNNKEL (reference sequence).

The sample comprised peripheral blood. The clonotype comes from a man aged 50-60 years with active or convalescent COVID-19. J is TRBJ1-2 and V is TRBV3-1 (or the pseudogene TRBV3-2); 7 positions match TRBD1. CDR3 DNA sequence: TGTGCCAGCAGCCAATTATTGTCAGGGGGAGGCTACACCTTC. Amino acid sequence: CASSQLLSGGGYTF.